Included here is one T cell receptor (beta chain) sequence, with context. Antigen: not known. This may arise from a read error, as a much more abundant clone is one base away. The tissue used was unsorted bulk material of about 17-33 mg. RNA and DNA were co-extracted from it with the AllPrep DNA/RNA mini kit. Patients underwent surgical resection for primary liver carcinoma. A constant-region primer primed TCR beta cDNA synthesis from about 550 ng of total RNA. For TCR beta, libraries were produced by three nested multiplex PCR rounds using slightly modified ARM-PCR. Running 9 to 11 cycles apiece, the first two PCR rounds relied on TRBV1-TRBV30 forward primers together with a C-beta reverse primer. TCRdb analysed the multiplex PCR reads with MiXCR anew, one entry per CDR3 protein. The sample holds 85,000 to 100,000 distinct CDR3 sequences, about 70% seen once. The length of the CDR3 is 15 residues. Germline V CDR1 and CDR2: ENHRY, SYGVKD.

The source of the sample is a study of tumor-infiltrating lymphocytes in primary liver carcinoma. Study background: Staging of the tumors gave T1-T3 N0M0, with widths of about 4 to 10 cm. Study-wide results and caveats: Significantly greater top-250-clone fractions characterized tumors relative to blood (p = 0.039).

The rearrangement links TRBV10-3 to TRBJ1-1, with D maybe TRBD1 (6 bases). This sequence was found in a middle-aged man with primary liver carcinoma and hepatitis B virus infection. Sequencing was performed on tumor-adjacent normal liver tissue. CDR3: CAISGLSGGHTVAFF. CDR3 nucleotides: TGTGCCATCAGTGGCCTGAGCGGGGGCCACACTGTAGCTTTCTTT.